The 16 T cell receptor beta chains given below trace back to one sample, sequenced in a study of identical twins. TCRdb independently ran MiXCR on the 5' RACE reads; one entry per CDR3 protein. The sample shows about 790,000 distinct CDR3 sequences, 15% to 20% of them seen only once. The sample was also reused in another study, on T cells expressing NK-cell markers.

The material sequenced was PBMCs. The receptors derive from a young woman in good health.

This clonotype occurred a few times. The V gene is TRBV5-1, the J gene TRBJ1-4; D unresolved. Germline V gives CDR1 SGHRS, CDR2 YFSETQ. This CDR3 has 14 amino acids. Trimming shortened V by 4 bases and J by 5 bases, and 12 bases separated the two germline ends. Here the CDR3 DNA reads TGCGCCAGCAGCGCCGGCAGACCGAATGAAAAACTGTTTTTT. Translation gives CASSAGRPNEKLFF.

This sequence joins TRBV7-9 and TRBJ1-6; D ambiguous. The CDR3 extends over 12 amino acids. With 5 bases removed from V and 14 bases from J, the gap between germline ends came to 13 bases. Germline V lookup: CDR1 SEHNR, CDR2 FQNEAQ (reference sequence). The CDR3 sequence is CASSQMGRALHF. The CDR3 region has the DNA TGTGCCAGCAGCCAGATGGGGAGGGCCCTCCACTTT.

This clonotype was seen more than once but under ten times. V gene TRBV20-1 combines with J gene TRBJ2-7; D possibly corresponds to TRBD2 (5 bases). This CDR3 is 15 amino acids long. V was clipped by 4 bases and J by 4 bases, with 20 bases between them. CDR1 DFQATT and CDR2 SNEGSKA come from the germline V gene (reference sequence). The CDR3 region is CSATGVARSSYEQYF. DNA for the CDR3: TGCAGTGCTACCGGGGTGGCCCGGAGCTCGTACGAGCAGTACTTC.

The table lists this clonotype with many counts. The genes are TRBV12-3 or TRBV12-4 and TRBJ1-1, with D hard to call. Deletions cut 1 base from V and 8 bases from J, with 8 bases between. The CDR3 extends over 12 amino acids. In DNA, the CDR3 is TGTGCCAGCAGTTTAGAGGCAACCGAAGCTTTCTTT. This encodes CASSLEATEAFF.

The chain combines TRBV20-1 with TRBJ2-1; TRBD2 is a possible D gene (7 bases). V lost 2 bases, J lost 3 bases, and 17 bases lay in between. This CDR3 has 16 residues. Germline loops: CDR1 DFQATT, CDR2 SNEGSKA (reference sequence). CDR3 nucleotide sequence: TGCAGTGCTAGACCCCGGGGGGCGGCCGACTACAATGAGCAGTTCTTC. It yields the protein CSARPRGAADYNEQFF.

The V call is TRBV5-1, the J call TRBJ2-5; a possible D gene is TRBD2 (6 bases). This CDR3 is 14 amino acids long. Deletions cut 4 bases from V and 1 base from J, with 11 bases between. The germline gives CDR1 SGHRS, CDR2 YFSETQ. The CDR3 here is CASSHRDSQETQYF. The CDR3 bases are TGCGCCAGCAGCCACCGGGACTCCCAAGAGACCCAGTACTTC.

V and J are TRBV7-9 and TRBJ2-3, with 7 positions matching TRBD2. The CDR3 consists of 13 residues. Germline values: CDR1 SEHNR, CDR2 FQNEAQ (reference sequence). Losses at the gene ends were 5 bases for V and 6 bases for J; bases not matched to a gene: 5. DNA of the CDR3: TGTGCCAGCAGCGTCACTAGCGCCGATACGCAGTATTTT. Residues: CASSVTSADTQYF.

This clonotype was counted a few times. The V call is TRBV6-5, the J call TRBJ1-2; weak D call: TRBD1 (5 bases). The V gene's germline CDR1 is MNHEY and CDR2 SVGAGI. CDR3 size: 15 residues. V lost 0 bases and J 7 bases, leaving 15 bases between the germline ends. CDR3 amino acids: CASSYSLTDSSGYTF. CDR3 DNA: TGTGCCAGCAGTTACTCATTGACAGATTCTAGTGGCTACACCTTC.

This clonotype turned up a few times. The chain combines TRBV7-9 with TRBJ2-3, with TRBD2 identical over 9 bases. The CDR3 extends over 16 amino acids. Trimming cost V 5 bases and J 0 bases; bases outside gene matches: 6. Looked up from germline, CDR1 is SEHNR and CDR2 is FQNEAQ (reference sequence). CDR3 in amino acids: CASSPGTSSSTDTQYF. DNA for the CDR3: TGTGCCAGCAGCCCCGGGACTAGCTCTAGCACAGATACGCAGTATTTT. The full variable domain, its missing parts supplied by reference TRBV7-9 and TRBJ2-3, is DTGVSQNPRHKITKRGQNVTFRCDPISEHNRLYWYRQTLGQGPEFLTYFQNEAQLEKSRLLSDRFSAERPKGSFSTLEIQRTEQGDSAMYLCASSPGTSSSTDTQYFGPGTRLTVL.

The J gene is TRBJ2-7, the V gene TRBV5-6; TRBD1 agrees at 10 bases. Trimming at V came to 4 bases and at J to 5 bases, leaving 3 bases not matched to a gene. Germline V gene sequence: CDR1 SGHDT, CDR2 YYEEEE. The CDR3 is 13 residues long. DNA for the CDR3: TGTGCCAGCAGCGACGGGACAGGGGACGAGCAGTACTTC. Amino acid sequence: CASSDGTGDEQYF.

V gene TRBV20-1 combines with J gene TRBJ1-1, with D possibly matching TRBD1 (5 bases). Trimming removed 6 bases from V and 0 bases from J, with 23 bases in between. This CDR3 comprises 17 residues. Germline CDR1 is DFQATT and CDR2 is SNEGSKA (reference sequence). In nucleotides, the CDR3 is TGCAGTGCCGGGCGGGGCCTGGGTTCCTTGCTGAACACTGAAGCTTTCTTT. It translates to CSAGRGLGSLLNTEAFF.

This clonotype was observed a handful of times. The chain joins TRBV7-9 to TRBJ1-1; D unresolved. V was clipped by 8 bases and J by 3 bases, with 7 bases between them. CDR3 length: 11 residues. CDR1 and CDR2 from the germline V gene are SEHNR and FQNEAQ (reference sequence). In nucleotides, the CDR3 is TGTGCCAGCGTCGGGGACACTGAAGCTTTCTTT. Its translation: CASVGDTEAFF.

This clonotype was recorded a few times. The rearrangement joins TRBV7-6 to TRBJ2-3; D unresolved. The germline V gene has CDR1 SGHVS and CDR2 FNYEAQ. The CDR3 covers 14 residues. V lost 3 bases, J lost 3 bases, and 10 bases lay in between. The DNA of the CDR3 is TGTGCCAGCAGCTTCGGGCACGGGACAGATACGCAGTATTTT. Protein: CASSFGHGTDTQYF.

This clonotype was observed a handful of times. The genes are TRBV25-1 and TRBJ1-5; D is unclear. Trimming cost V 4 bases and J 7 bases, with 11 bases left between them. The germline CDR1 and CDR2 sequences are MGHDK and SYGVNS. The CDR3 runs 13 residues. The CDR3 DNA follows: TGTGCCAGCAGTGCCGGGTCGGGGCAGCCCCAGCATTTT. It encodes CASSAGSGQPQHF.

The genes are TRBV19 and TRBJ2-2; 10 positions agree with TRBD2. V trimming: 5 bases; J trimming: 2 bases; junction bases outside the gene matches: 8. The CDR3 consists of 17 residues. In germline, CDR1 is LNHDA, CDR2 SQIVND (reference sequence). CDR3: CASSRSSGGPNTGELFF. The CDR3 DNA sequence: TGTGCCAGTAGTCGGTCTAGCGGGGGCCCTAACACCGGGGAGCTGTTTTTT.

This clonotype was recorded many times. The V call is TRBV12-3 or TRBV12-4, the J call TRBJ2-1; D uncertain. V was shortened by 10 bases and J by 6 bases, with 13 bases between the two germline ends. The length of the CDR3 is 12 residues. CDR3 DNA: TGTGCCATCCGGGCCGAACGCAATGAGCAGTTCTTC. This sequence encodes CAIRAERNEQFF.